This T cell receptor beta chain was observed in a study of identical twins. Every sampled donor was Caucasian and healthy. TCRdb re-analysed the 5' RACE reads in MiXCR, keeping a single row per CDR3 protein. Of 200,000 to 300,000 distinct CDR3 sequences detected, about 7% appear once; the ten largest clones hold roughly 3.6%. Broader study findings: Out-of-frame alpha sequences shared by twins were enriched for low generation probability.

This clonotype came up many times. What it binds is not known. V dropped 5 bases and J dropped 7; count of bases not matched to a gene: 7. The CDR3 loop spans 14 amino acids. Germline V CDR1 and CDR2: LGHDT, YNNKEL (reference sequence). The same sample was also used in a study of yellow fever vaccine responses in identical twins.

V is TRBV3-1 and J is TRBJ2-2; TRBD1 matches 7 bases. The source material was memory (CD45RO+) T cells sorted from blood. The source is a woman younger than 35 in good health. The CDR3 nucleotides read TGTGCCAGCAGCAGGGGACAGTCCGGCGGGGAGCTGTTTTTT. It encodes CASSRGQSGGELFF.